This T cell receptor (beta chain) emerged from a study of cytomegalovirus exposure and HLA in healthy donors. Sequencing was performed with immunoSEQ multiplex PCR; in TCRdb, only in-frame clones are kept and a portion is missing. The table has 130,000 to 150,000 clones, approximately 87% seen once. V was shortened by 3 bases and J by 0 bases, with 14 bases between the two germline ends. Per the germline V gene, CDR1 is SGHTA and CDR2 is FQGNSA. There are 16 residues in the CDR3. What was sequenced was PBMCs. This sequence was found in a man between 18 and 29 years old in good health and CMV-seronegative. The chain has TRBV7-2 and TRBJ1-1; D is possibly TRBD1 (6 bases). In DNA, the CDR3 is TGTGCCAGCAGCTTGGCAGGAGGACAGCTGAACACTGAAGCTTTCTTT. Translated, it gives CASSLAGGQLNTEAFF.